This T cell receptor beta chain was captured by sequencing in a study of cytomegalovirus exposure and HLA in healthy donors. Study outcomes and limitations: Most observed TCR sequences were rare, whereas some public TCRs were detected in many donors. 150 to 200 TCR beta chains were listed as cytomegalovirus-associated. The majority of CMV-associated TCR beta chains were reported as apparently HLA-restricted in a later analysis.

Primers: 60 Vbeta forward and 13 Jbeta reverse. Data came from immunoSEQ multiplex PCR; TCRdb stores just in-frame clones and leaves some out. The table has more than 100,000 clones, approximately 77% seen once. About this clone: Its antigen remains unknown.

The material sequenced was PBMCs. This sequence originates from a woman between 40 and 50 years old in good health and CMV-seronegative.

The CDR3 DNA sequence: TGTGCCAGCACCGAGACAGGGTCATCAGATACGCAGTATTTT. Translating it yields CASTETGSSDTQYF. The J gene is TRBJ2-3, the V gene TRBV6-5, with 7 bases identical to TRBD1. Germline loops: CDR1 MNHEY, CDR2 SVGAGI. The CDR3 runs to 14 residues. J gave up 4 bases and V 7 bases, and 8 bases lay outside the gene matches.